Below, 10 T cell receptor beta chains from the same sample are listed, as sequenced in a study of blood T cell dynamics during melanoma immunotherapy. The time point here: week 3, after first cycle of checkpoint inhibitor. TCRdb's table, derived via immunoSEQ multiplex PCR, lists solely in-frame clones and lacks some. Here the sample table reports dozens of clones. The starting material was cell-free DNA from blood, obtained from a patient treated with checkpoint blockade. The receptors originated from a human donor with melanoma.

The rearrangement links TRBV18 to TRBJ2-7; D possibly corresponds to TRBD1 (6 bases). The V gene's germline CDR1 is KGHSH and CDR2 LQKENI. The V gene lost 3 bases and the J gene lost 5 bases, with 11 bases spanning the gap. This CDR3 has 13 amino acids. In DNA form, the CDR3 reads TGTGCCAGCTCACCCTCAGGGGTCCACGAGCAGTACTTC. It yields the protein CASSPSGVHEQYF.

J is TRBJ1-2 and V is TRBV5-4; D gene uncertain. The germline CDR1 and CDR2 sequences are SGHNT and YYREEE (reference sequence). The V end lost 2 bases, the J end lost 1 base, and 12 bases lay between the germline ends. This CDR3 is 15 amino acids long. The CDR3 reads CASSFISRDNYGYTF. CDR3 DNA sequence: TGTGCCAGCAGCTTTATTTCTAGGGATAACTATGGCTACACCTTC. Using reference TRBV5-4 and TRBJ1-2 for the parts outside the CDR3, the full variable domain is ETGVTQSPTHLIKTRGQQVTLRCSSQSGHNTVSWYQQALGQGPQFIFQYYREEENGRGNFPPRFSGLQFPNYSSELNVNALELDDSALYLCASSFISRDNYGYTFGSGTRLTVV.

The rearrangement joins TRBV6-4 to TRBJ1-1; no reliable D call. The V and J ends lost 0 bases and 0 bases respectively, with 2 bases between them. Germline loops: CDR1 MRHNA, CDR2 SNTAGT. This CDR3 contains 13 residues. CDR3 loop: CASSDSLNTEAFF. As DNA, the CDR3 is TGTGCCAGCAGTGACTCGTTGAACACTGAAGCTTTCTTT.

The chain couples TRBV6-5 to TRBJ1-4; no clear D gene. This CDR3 has 14 residues. Germline CDR1 reads MNHEY; CDR2 reads SVGAGI. V lost 3 bases and J lost 8, with 13 bases in between. This chain's CDR3 is CASSYQFSREKLFF. CDR3 DNA: TGTGCCAGCAGTTATCAGTTCTCTAGGGAAAAACTGTTTTTT.

This chain links TRBV5-4 with TRBJ2-1, with 8 bases lining up with TRBD2. The V segment lost 4 bases and the J segment 10 bases; nucleotides outside the gene matches: 13. Per the germline V gene, CDR1 is SGHNT and CDR2 is YYREEE (reference sequence). The CDR3 has 15 amino acids. The CDR3 coding sequence is TGTGCCAGCAGCCCGGGCGGGGGGCATTTGGGGGAGCAGTTCTTC. This gives the protein CASSPGGGHLGEQFF. Full variable domain (remainder filled in from reference TRBV5-4 and TRBJ2-1): ETGVTQSPTHLIKTRGQQVTLRCSSQSGHNTVSWYQQALGQGPQFIFQYYREEENGRGNFPPRFSGLQFPNYSSELNVNALELDDSALYLCASSPGGGHLGEQFFGPGTRLTVL.

This sequence joins TRBV28 and TRBJ1-2; TRBD1 matches 7 bases. V was clipped by 4 bases and J by 2 bases; unmatched bases: 13. CDR3 length: 17 amino acids. Germline CDR1 MDHEN, CDR2 SYDVKM. The CDR3 region has the DNA TGTGCCAGCAGTTCGCCCTTCCGGGACAGCGAGAACTATGGCTACACCTTC. Its protein is CASSSPFRDSENYGYTF.

J is TRBJ2-5 and V is TRBV5-6; 8 positions agree with TRBD1. Unmatched junction bases numbered 10, after V lost 4 bases and J lost 2 bases. Germline loops: CDR1 SGHDT, CDR2 YYEEEE. CDR3 size: 16 residues. CDR3 bases: TGTGCCAGCAGCGTGGGGCCCGGGACAGGACAAGAGACCCAGTACTTC. It yields the protein CASSVGPGTGQETQYF.

The CDR3 here is CASSAPISGGATDTQYF. The CDR3 nucleotides read TGTGCCAGCAGCGCCCCGATTAGCGGGGGGGCGACAGATACGCAGTATTTT. The V call is TRBV9, the J call TRBJ2-3, with 11 bases aligning to TRBD2. CDR1 is SGDLS and CDR2 is YYNGEE in the germline V gene. J was trimmed by 3 bases and V by 3 bases; bases with no gene match: 9. This CDR3 is built from 17 residues.

The chain carries TRBV28 and TRBJ2-2, with D possibly TRBD1 on 7 matching bases. Germline V gene lookup returns CDR1 MDHEN and CDR2 SYDVKM. There are 17 residues in the CDR3. V was cut by 3 bases and J by 5 bases, with 19 bases left in between. The CDR3 region has the DNA TGTGCCAGCAGTTTTTTTTGGAGGGGGCGATATACCGGGGAGCTGTTTTTT. Residues: CASSFFWRGRYTGELFF.

The V and J genes are TRBV6-5 and TRBJ1-6, with D possibly matching TRBD1 (5 bases). Trimming took 2 bases from V and 8 from J, leaving 13 bases between them. The germline CDR1 and CDR2 sequences are MNHEY and SVGAGI. The CDR3 spans 15 residues. The CDR3 here is CASSYAGFTDSPLHF. In DNA, the CDR3 is TGTGCCAGCAGTTACGCAGGGTTCACGGATTCACCCCTCCACTTT.